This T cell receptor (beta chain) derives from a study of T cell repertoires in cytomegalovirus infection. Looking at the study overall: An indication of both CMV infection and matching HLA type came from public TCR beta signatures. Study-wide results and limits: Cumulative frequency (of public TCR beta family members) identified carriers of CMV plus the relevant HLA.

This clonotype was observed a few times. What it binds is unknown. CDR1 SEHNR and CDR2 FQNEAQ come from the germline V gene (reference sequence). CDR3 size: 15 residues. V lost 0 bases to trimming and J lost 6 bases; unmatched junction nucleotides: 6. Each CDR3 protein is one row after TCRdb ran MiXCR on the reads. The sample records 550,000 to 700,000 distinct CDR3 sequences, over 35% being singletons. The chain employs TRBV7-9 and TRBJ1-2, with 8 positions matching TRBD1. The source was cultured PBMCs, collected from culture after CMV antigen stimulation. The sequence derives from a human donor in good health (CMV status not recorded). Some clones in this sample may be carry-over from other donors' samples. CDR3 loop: CASSLARGQEDGYTF. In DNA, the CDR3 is TGTGCCAGCAGCTTAGCGAGGGGACAGGAAGATGGCTACACCTTC.